What follows are 25 T cell receptor beta chains derived from one specimen sequenced in a study of vaccination and CD4 T cells after COVID-19. The treatment is: roughly ten-day PBMC culture with coronavirus spike peptide pools or control peptides (ViraFEST assay). The Oncomine TCR Beta short-read assay was what sequenced the DNA obtained from cultured CD4+ T cells. From the PCR reads, TCRdb called clonotypes with MiXCR, one entry per CDR3 protein. The table lists about 5,600 distinct CDR3 sequences, around two fifths of them singletons. These receptors have no identified antigens. The material sequenced was CD4+ T cells from blood, cultured in vitro. The source of these receptors is a human donor who had recovered from COVID-19.

This clonotype was counted a few times. V is TRBV29-1 and J is TRBJ2-5; 10 nucleotides agree with TRBD1. The V segment lost 7 bases and the J segment 1 base; nucleotides outside the gene matches: 6. The CDR3 covers 14 residues. The germline CDR1 and CDR2 sequences are SQVTM and ANQGSEA. The CDR3 loop is CSDLGDRGQETQYF. In DNA form, the CDR3 reads TGCAGCGACTTAGGGGACAGGGGCCAAGAGACCCAGTACTTC.

V gene TRBV6-2 or TRBV6-3 combines with J gene TRBJ2-7; a possible D gene is TRBD1 (5 bases). Germline V gene sequence: CDR1 MNHEY, CDR2 SVGEGT. V was cut by 5 bases and J by 3 bases, with 8 bases left in between. The CDR3 covers 12 residues. The CDR3 reads CASSTGNYEQYF. As DNA, the CDR3 is TGTGCCAGCAGTACAGGTAACTACGAGCAGTACTTC.

By share, this clonotype ranks as medium-sized. This chain joins TRBV20-1 and TRBJ2-5, with D hard to call. Trimming removed 1 base at V and 5 bases at J, with 8 bases between. CDR3 size: 12 residues. Looked up from germline, CDR1 is DFQATT and CDR2 is SNEGSKA (reference sequence). The CDR3 sequence: CSARAPGETQYF. The CDR3 region has the DNA TGCAGTGCTAGAGCCCCTGGGGAGACCCAGTACTTC.

The chain carries TRBV6-1 and TRBJ1-5; D not certain. This CDR3 spans 11 amino acids. Trimming left V 10 bases short and J 9 bases short, with 13 bases between. Per germline, CDR1 MNHNS and CDR2 SASEGT. The CDR3 loop reads CATRAPGPQHF. The CDR3 region has the DNA TGTGCCACAAGGGCTCCCGGGCCCCAGCATTTT.

This clonotype appeared a few times. The rearrangement uses TRBV6-1 and TRBJ2-5, with D possibly TRBD2 on 6 matching bases. This CDR3 has 13 residues. The germline V and J ends were trimmed by 8 bases and 4 bases, with 14 bases remaining between them. Germline CDR1 and CDR2: MNHNS and SASEGT. CDR3 bases: TGTGCCAGCGAGTCCCTGGGGGGAGAGACCCAGTACTTC. Translation gives CASESLGGETQYF.

In its sample, this clonotype was seen a few times. CDR3 amino acids: CSASRPGGAEAFF. The DNA for the CDR3 is TGCAGTGCTAGTAGGCCGGGTGGGGCTGAAGCTTTCTTT. The rearrangement uses TRBV20-1 and TRBJ1-1; D is undetermined. Trimming removed 3 bases at V and 6 bases at J, with 14 bases between. Per germline, CDR1 DFQATT and CDR2 SNEGSKA (reference sequence). The CDR3 spans 13 residues.

The chain carries TRBV7-8 and TRBJ1-5, with D maybe TRBD1 (5 bases). CDR3 length equals 17 residues. Germline lookup yields CDR1 SGHVS and CDR2 FQNEAQ. V lost 6 bases to trimming and J lost 0 bases, with 18 bases between them. The CDR3 nucleotides are TGTGCCAGCAGGCCCGGGACGGAAAGGTATAGCAATCAGCCCCAGCATTTT. Protein: CASRPGTERYSNQPQHF.

The rearrangement joins TRBV24-1 to TRBJ1-5, with D perhaps TRBD1 (6 bases). The CDR3 extends over 14 amino acids. Trimming shortened V by 4 bases and J by 6 bases, and 12 bases separated the two germline ends. Germline V gene data show CDR1 as KGHDR and CDR2 as SFDVKD. Written as DNA, the CDR3 is TGTGCCACCAGTGACCCAGGGGTGGGTCAGCCCCAGCATTTT. It is translated as CATSDPGVGQPQHF.

By share, this clonotype ranks as medium-sized (0.01 to 0.1%). This CDR3 is CSASTRSDQPQHF. Written as DNA, the CDR3 is TGCAGTGCCTCAACCCGGTCTGACCAGCCCCAGCATTTT. The genes are TRBV20-1 and TRBJ1-5; D unclear. The germline V and J ends were trimmed by 6 bases and 7 bases, with 16 bases remaining between them. Germline lookup yields CDR1 DFQATT and CDR2 SNEGSKA (reference sequence). The CDR3 length is 13 residues.

This clonotype has only one observation. The CDR3 coding sequence is TGTGCCAGCAGCTTCATACAGGGGAAACTGTTCTTC. This encodes CASSFIQGKLFF. The V call is TRBV7-6, the J call TRBJ2-1; 7 nucleotides align to TRBD1. Germline trimming cut 3 bases from V and 15 bases from J; bases unmatched to any gene: 8. Germline CDR1 is SGHVS and CDR2 is FNYEAQ. The length of the CDR3 is 12 residues. The full variable domain, with the rest looked up from reference TRBV7-6 and TRBJ2-1, is GAGVSQSPRYKVTKRGQDVALRCDPISGHVSLYWYRQALGQGPEFLTYFNYEAQQDKSGLPNDRFSAERPEGSISTLTIQRTEQRDSAMYRCASSFIQGKLFFGPGTRLTVL.

This clonotype is labeled medium-sized. This rearrangement joins TRBV20-1 to TRBJ2-5, with 7 bases identical to TRBD2. The CDR3 has 13 residues. Germline V lookup: CDR1 DFQATT, CDR2 SNEGSKA (reference sequence). Losses at the gene ends were 1 base for V and 5 bases for J; bases not matched to a gene: 4. The CDR3 here is CSARGLAGETQYF. For the CDR3, the DNA is TGCAGTGCTAGAGGACTAGCCGGGGAGACCCAGTACTTC.

Relative to its sample, this clonotype is medium-sized. This rearrangement joins TRBV20-1 to TRBJ2-7, with 11 bases that match TRBD2. The CDR3 is made up of 12 amino acids. Germline lookup yields CDR1 DFQATT and CDR2 SNEGSKA (reference sequence). V was pared by 1 base and J by 7 bases, with 0 bases of the junction left unmatched. CDR3 residues: CSARGTSGEQYF. CDR3 DNA sequence: TGCAGTGCTAGAGGGACTAGCGGGGAGCAGTACTTC.

The chain is built from TRBV20-1 and TRBJ2-7, with a tentative D call TRBD1 (5 bases). This CDR3 is built from 15 residues. Germline V gives CDR1 DFQATT, CDR2 SNEGSKA (reference sequence). V was clipped by 3 bases and J by 7 bases, with 22 bases between them. In nucleotides, the CDR3 is TGCAGTGCTAGTGGGTGGACACTTGGGGAACGAGAGCAGTACTTC. It is translated as CSASGWTLGEREQYF.

The chain combines TRBV20-1 with TRBJ1-5; D not resolved. The germline V and J ends were trimmed by 6 bases and 0 bases, with 9 bases remaining between them. The germline V gene encodes CDR1 DFQATT and CDR2 SNEGSKA (reference sequence). The length of the CDR3 is 13 residues. The CDR3 spells CSAARFSNQPQHF. The CDR3 DNA sequence: TGCAGTGCCGCACGTTTTAGCAATCAGCCCCAGCATTTT.

This clonotype has only a few counts. The V and J genes are TRBV24-1 and TRBJ2-7; a possible D gene is TRBD1 (6 bases). This CDR3 is 13 amino acids long. Germline values: CDR1 KGHDR, CDR2 SFDVKD. The ends were cut back, 7 bases at V and 5 bases at J, with 14 bases in the middle. This chain's CDR3 is CATSSDRSHEQYF. CDR3 in DNA: TGTGCCACCAGCTCCGACAGGTCCCACGAGCAGTACTTC.

This clonotype was seen more than once but under ten times. The chain joins TRBV6-1 to TRBJ2-7; 7 bases line up with TRBD1. The CDR3 spans 13 residues. V lost 4 bases to trimming and J lost 5 bases; unmatched junction nucleotides: 5. Germline CDR1 MNHNS, CDR2 SASEGT. The CDR3 spells CASSVRGLDEQYF. In DNA form, the CDR3 reads TGTGCCAGCAGTGTGAGGGGGCTGGACGAGCAGTACTTC.

The chain carries TRBV6-1 and TRBJ2-7, with no clear D. The CDR3 runs 14 residues. Trimming removed 1 base at V and 0 bases at J, with 7 bases between. Germline values: CDR1 MNHNS, CDR2 SASEGT. The CDR3 is CASSEDQVSYEQYF. The CDR3 coding sequence is TGTGCCAGCAGTGAAGATCAGGTCTCCTACGAGCAGTACTTC.

This clonotype came up a few times. The chain recombines TRBV6-4 with TRBJ1-6, with D perhaps matching TRBD1 (6 bases). The length of the CDR3 is 13 residues. With 0 bases removed from V and 10 bases from J, the gap between germline ends came to 7 bases. The V gene's germline CDR1 is MRHNA and CDR2 SNTAGT. The CDR3 here is CASSDSTGSPLHF. The CDR3, as DNA: TGTGCCAGCAGTGACTCGACAGGATCACCCCTCCACTTT.

The chain links TRBV7-6 to TRBJ2-3, with D maybe TRBD2 (5 bases). There are 13 residues in the CDR3. Trimming took off 5 bases at V and 8 bases at J, with 14 bases between the two ends. The germline V gene encodes CDR1 SGHVS and CDR2 FNYEAQ. In DNA form, the CDR3 reads TGTGCCAGCAGCCCCCCCGGGGTGGGTACGCAGTATTTT. Protein product: CASSPPGVGTQYF.

This chain uses TRBV7-2 with TRBJ1-1, with 7 bases identical to TRBD1. Trimming at V came to 5 bases and at J to 10 bases, leaving 10 bases not matched to a gene. Germline loops: CDR1 SGHTA, CDR2 FQGNSA. This CDR3 is built from 13 residues. DNA of the CDR3: TGTGCCAGCAGCATTCGAGGGGCAGGGGGAGCTTTCTTT. Encoded protein: CASSIRGAGGAFF.

This sequence joins TRBV7-8 and TRBJ2-7, with D uncertain. The CDR3 has 14 amino acids. V gave up 5 bases and J gave up 7 bases, with 18 bases separating them. The germline CDR1 and CDR2 sequences are SGHVS and FQNEAQ. The CDR3 coding sequence is TGTGCCAGCAGCCCGGGTGGGCCAACCACGGAGCAGTACTTC. It codes for CASSPGGPTTEQYF.

The V and J genes are TRBV20-1 and TRBJ1-5; no clear D. Trimming left V 1 base short and J 6 bases short, with 13 bases between. CDR3 length: 14 amino acids. CDR1 and CDR2 (germline): DFQATT, SNEGSKA (reference sequence). CDR3 region: CSARGHGIGQPQHF. The CDR3 coding sequence is TGCAGTGCTAGAGGACACGGGATTGGTCAGCCCCAGCATTTT.

This clonotype appeared a few times. V gene TRBV24-1 combines with J gene TRBJ1-2; no reliable D call. Between the trimmed V and J ends, which lost 4 bases and 2 bases, there was a span of 4 bases. CDR3 length: 12 residues. Per germline, CDR1 KGHDR and CDR2 SFDVKD. As DNA, the CDR3 is TGTGCCACCAGTGAGAGGAACTATGGCTACACCTTC. Encoded protein: CATSERNYGYTF.

As regards this clonotype: Since a much larger clone is just one base distant, this may be a read error. CDR3 protein: CSASRGGRYSYTF. CDR3 DNA: TGCAGTGCTAGTAGGGGCGGGAGGTATAGCTACACCTTC. The chain links TRBV20-1 to TRBJ1-2; D might be TRBD1 (5 bases). The V end lost 3 bases, the J end lost 9 bases, and 17 bases lay between the germline ends. The CDR3 has 13 amino acids. Per germline, CDR1 DFQATT and CDR2 SNEGSKA (reference sequence).

By share of the sample, this clonotype is medium-sized. This rearrangement joins TRBV20-1 to TRBJ2-5; D may be TRBD1 or TRBD2 (5 bases each). The germline gives CDR1 DFQATT, CDR2 SNEGSKA (reference sequence). This CDR3 spans 14 amino acids. V lost 6 bases, J lost 5 bases, and 19 bases lay in between. CDR3 sequence: CSALRGASTETQYF. DNA of the CDR3: TGCAGTGCCCTTAGAGGGGCTAGTACGGAGACCCAGTACTTC.